This T cell receptor beta chain was profiled in a study of OX40 agonist ivuxolimab in advanced cancers. Whole-study results and caveats: Partial responders at 0.1-3.0 mg/kg had among the lowest clonal expansion.

TCRdb keeps only in-frame clones here, not all; method: immunoSEQ multiplex PCR. Here the sample spans 55,000 to 80,000 clones, approximately 85% being singletons. V lost 3 bases and J lost 0, with 8 bases in between. CDR1 and CDR2 (germline): SEHNR, FQNEAQ (reference sequence). The CDR3 is 14 amino acids. Regarding this clone: Its antigen remains unknown.

The rearrangement joins TRBV7-9 to TRBJ1-1; no clear D gene. This clonotype was sampled from an adult with an advanced solid tumor such as melanoma, head and neck, liver or kidney cancer. The sequencing used CD4+ or CD8+ T cells sorted from blood, collected in a trial of the OX40 agonist ivuxolimab. CDR3 sequence: CASSLYGVNTEAFF. CDR3 DNA sequence: TGTGCCAGCAGCTTGTATGGGGTGAACACTGAAGCTTTCTTT.